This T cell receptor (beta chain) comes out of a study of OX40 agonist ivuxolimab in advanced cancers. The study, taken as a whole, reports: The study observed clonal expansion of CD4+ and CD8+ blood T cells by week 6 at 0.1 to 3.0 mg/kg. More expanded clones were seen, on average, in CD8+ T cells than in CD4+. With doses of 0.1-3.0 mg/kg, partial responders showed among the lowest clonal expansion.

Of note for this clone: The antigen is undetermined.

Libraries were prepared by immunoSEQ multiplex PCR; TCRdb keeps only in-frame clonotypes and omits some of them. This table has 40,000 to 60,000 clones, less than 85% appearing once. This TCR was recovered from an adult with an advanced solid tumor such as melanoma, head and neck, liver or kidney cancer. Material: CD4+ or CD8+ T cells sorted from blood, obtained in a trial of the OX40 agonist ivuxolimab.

The CDR3 loop reads CATDTSSGANVLTF. CDR3 DNA: TGCGCCACCGACACCTCCTCTGGGGCCAACGTCCTGACTTTC. The chain links TRBV10-2 to TRBJ2-6; D is unclear. Germline values: CDR1 WSHSY, CDR2 SAAADI. Trimming took 10 bases from V and 0 from J, leaving 10 bases between them. The length of the CDR3 is 14 residues.